This entry features one TCR beta chain sequence. Sequencing used immunoSEQ multiplex PCR; TCRdb keeps in-frame clones, though not all of them. The record lists around 190,000 clones, of which the ten most abundant hold 2.2%. This record comes from a study of control samples from healthy donors and cancer patients. This clonotype originated in a woman younger than 45 in good health. Material: blood.

The CDR3 DNA sequence: TGCGCCAGCAGTCCCGAGACCCAGTACTTC. Protein: CASSPETQYF. The chain recombines TRBV23-1 with TRBJ2-5; D gene ambiguous. TRBV23-1 is identified as an open reading frame with a role that is uncertain. CDR3 length: 10 amino acids. The V gene lost 4 bases and the J gene lost 5 bases, with 2 bases spanning the gap.